The rows below give T cell receptor beta chains drawn from one sample of a study of T cell changes during pregnancy in multiple sclerosis. Produced via immunoSEQ multiplex PCR; TCRdb's table is partial and in-frame only. The sample includes about 44,000 clones, nearly 90% of them seen just once. Sequenced material: CD4+ T cells from peripheral blood mononuclear cells, taken after pregnancy. The receptors originated from a female donor with multiple sclerosis, enrolled in a pregnancy study. The CDR3 runs from the conserved cysteine through the conserved F or W. D genes are given only for firm matches. For some rows the clone size is stated as once, few or many, or as a class when expanded; others skip it.

CDR3aa,CDR3nt,d_gene,j_gene,v_gene,abundance,len
CASSVGTGYYGYTF,TGCGCCAGCAGCGTCGGGACAGGGTACTATGGCTACACCTTC,TRBD1,TRBJ1-2,TRBV5-1,once,14
CASSRGSVQPQHF,TGTGCCAGCTCCAGGGGTTCAGTCCAGCCCCAGCATTTT,NA,TRBJ1-5,TRBV2,NA,13
CASSPPGSKGPEAFF,TGTGCCAGCTCACCACCGGGCAGTAAGGGGCCTGAAGCTTTCTTT,NA,TRBJ1-1,TRBV18,few,15
CASSPTGYTEAFF,TGTGCCAGCAGCCCGACGGGGTACACTGAAGCTTTTTTT,NA,TRBJ1-1,TRBV7-3,NA,13
CASSNQGKPQHF,TGTGCCAGCAGCAACCAGGGGAAGCCCCAGCATTTT,NA,TRBJ1-5,TRBV5-8,NA,12
CASSFEGTDTQYF,TGCGCCAGCAGCTTTGAGGGCACAGATACGCAGTATTTT,NA,TRBJ2-3,TRBV5-1,once,13
CASSYLGISAFF,TGTGCCAGTAGTTATTTGGGCATCTCGGCTTTCTTT,NA,TRBJ1-1,TRBV19,NA,12
CASSLTGGDTEAFF,TGTGCCAGCAGTCTAACAGGGGGCGACACTGAAGCTTTCTTT,TRBD1,TRBJ1-1,TRBV7-3,NA,14
CASSPRQGSYNEQFF,TGTGCCAGCTCACCTCGACAGGGGTCCTACAATGAGCAGTTCTTC,TRBD1,TRBJ2-1,TRBV18,NA,15
CASSRMGQPLNTEAFF,TGTGCCAGCAGCCGGATGGGACAGCCCTTGAACACTGAAGCTTTCTTT,TRBD1,TRBJ1-1,TRBV5-6,once,16
CAYDQSRGGNQPQHF,TGTGCCTATGACCAAAGCAGGGGTGGCAATCAGCCCCAGCATTTT,NA,TRBJ1-5,TRBV30,NA,15
CASSLFPTRAPSSSNALYF,TGTGCCAGCAGCTTATTCCCCACTCGGGCCCCTAGCTCCTCAAACGCGCTGTACTTC,NA,TRBJ2-7,TRBV7-2,NA,19
CASSRLAGAYEQYF,TGTGCCAGCAGTAGACTAGCGGGAGCCTACGAGCAGTACTTC,TRBD2,TRBJ2-7,TRBV6-6,NA,14
CSVVPGGTGGTDTQYF,TGCAGCGTTGTCCCCGGGGGGACAGGGGGCACAGATACGCAGTATTTT,TRBD1,TRBJ2-3,TRBV29-1,NA,16
CASSSLGGIYEQYF,TGTGCCAGCAGCTCGTTGGGCGGGATCTACGAGCAGTACTTC,NA,TRBJ2-7,TRBV7-2,many,14
CASSLHKPGLSLGADTQYF,TGTGCCAGCAGTTTACATAAGCCCGGACTATCACTAGGGGCAGATACGCAGTATTTT,NA,TRBJ2-3,TRBV27,once,19
CASSAQRGGPTEAFF,TGTGCCAGCAGCGCCCAGAGGGGGGGCCCTACTGAAGCTTTCTTT,NA,TRBJ1-1,TRBV9,NA,15
CAWSDRGTGELFF,TGTGCCTGGAGTGACAGGGGGACCGGGGAGCTGTTTTTT,TRBD1,TRBJ2-2,TRBV30,NA,13
CASSLGTMVSNQPQHF,TGTGCCAGCAGCTTGGGGACAATGGTCTCCAATCAGCCCCAGCATTTT,NA,TRBJ1-5,TRBV5-8,NA,16
CASTLLLGQGGNTQYF,TGTGCCAGCACCCTGCTGCTGGGACAGGGGGGAAATACGCAGTATTTT,TRBD1,TRBJ2-3,TRBV7-9,NA,16
CASSIAPYYEQYF,TGTGCCAGTAGTATAGCCCCCTACTACGAGCAGTACTTC,NA,TRBJ2-7,TRBV19,NA,13
CAISDTGTNYGYTF,TGTGCCATCAGTGATACAGGGACAAACTATGGCTACACCTTC,NA,TRBJ1-2,TRBV10-3,NA,14
CASSSMNRAHEQYF,TGTGCCAGCAGTTCTATGAACAGGGCCCACGAGCAGTACTTC,NA,TRBJ2-7,TRBV6-5,few,14
CAWNDNFRDKWGTEAFF,TGTGCCTGGAACGACAATTTCAGGGATAAGTGGGGCACTGAAGCTTTCTTT,NA,TRBJ1-1,TRBV30,NA,17
CASSLISREYF,TGTGCCAGCAGCTTAATCTCGCGGGAGTACTTC,NA,TRBJ2-4,TRBV7-3,NA,11
CAWSDGLAGVETQYF,TGTGCCTGGAGTGACGGACTAGCGGGAGTGGAGACCCAGTACTTC,TRBD2,TRBJ2-5,TRBV30,NA,15
CASSVNRGRTNQPQHF,TGTGCCAGCAGCGTCAACAGGGGGCGCACCAATCAGCCCCAGCATTTT,TRBD1,TRBJ1-5,TRBV9,NA,16
CAWEGLGGANGYTF,TGTGCCTGGGAGGGGTTGGGGGGGGCAAATGGCTACACCTTC,NA,TRBJ1-2,TRBV30,once,14
CASSLGGDGTGELFF,TGTGCCAGCAGCTTAGGTGGAGATGGTACCGGGGAGCTGTTTTTT,NA,TRBJ2-2,TRBV11-2,NA,15
CASSQTPAPGLAGVNEQFF,TGCGCCAGCAGCCAAACCCCCGCCCCCGGGCTAGCGGGAGTCAATGAGCAGTTCTTC,TRBD2,TRBJ2-1,TRBV4-1,NA,19
CASSLVGEGNTEAFF,TGCGCCAGCAGCTTGGTAGGGGAAGGGAACACTGAAGCTTTCTTT,NA,TRBJ1-1,TRBV5-1,few,15
CASTSDRFYGYTF,TGTGCCAGTACATCAGACAGGTTCTATGGCTACACCTTC,NA,TRBJ1-2,TRBV19,NA,13
CASSRTGQGGGYTF,TGTGCCAGCAGTCGAACGGGACAGGGAGGTGGCTACACCTTC,TRBD1,TRBJ1-2,TRBV6-5,NA,14